This T cell receptor (beta chain) was recovered during a study of T cell changes during pregnancy in multiple sclerosis. Trimming left V 4 bases short and J 0 bases short, with 16 bases between. The germline CDR1 and CDR2 sequences are SGHTS and YDEGEE. The CDR3 has 16 residues. This clone was seen a single time. This table comes from immunoSEQ multiplex PCR, and its TCRdb copy is limited to in-frame clones, with some not included. Of over 80,000 clones in the sample, around 93% were seen once. The TCR was taken from a female donor in good health, enrolled as a control in a pregnancy study. The chain recombines TRBV5-8 with TRBJ1-1; the D is unclear. Sequences were derived from peripheral blood, sampled in the third trimester of pregnancy. CDR3 DNA: TGTGCCAGCAGCCCGAGGCGGGGAAGGATGAACACTGAAGCTTTCTTT. It yields the protein CASSPRRGRMNTEAFF. Using reference TRBV5-8 and TRBJ1-1 for the parts outside the CDR3, the full variable domain is EAGVTQSPTHLIKTRGQQATLRCSPISGHTSVYWYQQALGLGLQFLLWYDEGEERNRGNFPPRFSGRQFPNYSSELNVNALELEDSALYLCASSPRRGRMNTEAFFGQGTRLTVV.